This TCR beta chain was recovered during a study of blood T cell repertoires in COVID-19 (dated by TCRdb to the early 2020s). About the study as a whole: Samples covering the acute and convalescent phases of COVID-19 were provided by collaborators in the United States, Italy and Spain. The material from the prospective study consisted of cDNA or gDNA derived from T cells, B-cell-depleted T cells, or PBMCs. The repertoires were made available in a free public database intended to serve as a resource for research on the immune response to SARS-CoV-2. The samples were drawn from the first 160 participants of the ongoing ImmuneRACE study and from more than 1,000 subjects provided by 6 global collaborators. Where available, HLA class I and class II types were obtained from metadata supplied by the sample provider rather than from assay-based typing. Subjects who had been exposed to COVID-19, were actively infected with it, or had recovered from it provided the deeply sampled blood TCRbeta repertoires that made up the dataset. Nearly every sample came with metadata listing a de-identified subject ID, COVID-19 status, age in years and sex. What the work shows at the level of the full study, not this receptor alone: How much clinical and demographic metadata was included differed by source and by participant, and the metadata was provided uncurated.

V loses 4 bases at its end and J loses 5 bases; junction bases beyond the gene matches: 4. CDR1 and CDR2 are read off the germline V gene (reference sequence) as GTSNPN and SVGIG. The CDR3 runs 12 amino acids, cysteine and phenylalanine included. Only the CDR3 portion is preserved as DNA: 36 bases, with reading frame beginning at the first base. Notes on this clone: Its antigen is currently not known. Base-call qualities are not available, and no considerably larger clone is one nucleotide away.

A second Seattle source provided samples from volunteer blood donors who had recovered from COVID-19. Whole blood was collected in K2EDTA tubes by collaborating institutions according to the institutions' own protocols. Collaborator samples were shipped for TCRbeta analysis as frozen whole blood, isolated PBMCs, or DNA extracted from either sample type. TCRbeta CDR3 regions were amplified from genomic DNA by means of the immunoSEQ Assay, a bias-controlled multiplex PCR. Per the original workflow: Within the assay, amplification of reference gene primers was used to estimate how many nucleated cells each sample contained. To quantify the absolute abundance of each unique TCRbeta CDR3 rearrangement, sequence reads were collapsed and filtered. For each sample, productive Simpson clonality was calculated as the square root of Simpson's diversity index over productive rearrangements. The table was pulled from immuneACCESS by TCRdb, which kept in-frame rearrangements only. Such tables lose some clones; where checked, under half of the loss comes from unresolved V genes, and the rest has no known cause. The V and J calls and clone size are taken from that table; D and trimming were inferred from the DNA. In this sample the table shows approximately 240,000 clones, more than 70% of which occur a single time. The ten largest make up approximately 2.1% of the sample.

The sequence derives from a woman in her thirties or forties who had recovered from COVID-19. The sequenced sample was peripheral blood. This sequence uses TRBV30 and TRBJ2-7; 8 bases in the junction line up with TRBD1. The nucleotide sequence is given as TGTGCCTGGACCAGGGGGCTAAACGAGCAGTACTTC. Translation gives CAWTRGLNEQYF.